One and the same sample provided the 25 T cell receptor beta chains below, sequenced in a study of Ad26.COV2.S vaccination and SARS-CoV-2 variants (dated by TCRdb to the early 2020s). The treatment or condition label on this specimen signifies: around 19 received Ad26.COV2.S at low or high dose, single or two shots; five or six received placebo; per-sample allocation not given. For vaccine and placebo recipients, the sequenced repertoires came from samples collected on day 63 after the first injection. Library method: the immunoSEQ multiplex PCR assay. In TCRdb, the immuneACCESS table is reduced to in-frame sequences with V and J assigned. These tables do not hold every clone; where another copy was compared, an unresolved V gene accounts for under half, and the others remain unexplained. Recorded for this sample are about 470,000 clones; roughly 91% of them occurred a single time. Around 4.5% of the sample lies in the top ten.

Sequenced material: peripheral blood, taken in a trial of Ad26.COV2.S vaccine versus placebo. Receptors originate from a person aged 18-60 years who received the Ad26.COV2.S COVID-19 vaccine or a placebo.

Written as DNA, the CDR3 is TGTGCCAGCAGTTTATCGTCTAGAAGGGCGGATGAGCAGTTCTTC. This gives the protein CASSLSSRRADEQFF. V is TRBV27 and J is TRBJ2-1, with unresolved D. With 0 bases removed from V and 8 bases from J, the gap between germline ends came to 14 bases. CDR1 and CDR2 from the germline V gene are MNHEY and SMNVEV (reference sequence). The CDR3 length is 15 residues.

A few counts support this clone. This chain joins TRBV5-1 and TRBJ2-7; 7 nucleotides align to TRBD2. The ends lost 0 bases at V and 3 bases at J; junction bases unmatched: 9. Germline V gene sequence: CDR1 SGHRS, CDR2 YFSETQ. The CDR3 has 16 residues. CDR3 loop: CASSLEVTSANYEQYF. CDR3 nucleotides: TGCGCCAGCAGCTTGGAGGTCACTAGCGCAAACTACGAGCAGTACTTC.

This clone was counted between two and nine times. V gene TRBV13 combines with J gene TRBJ2-2; 7 nucleotides line up with TRBD1. Trimming cost V 2 bases and J 3 bases; bases outside gene matches: 9. This CDR3 has 17 residues. The germline gives CDR1 PRHDT, CDR2 FYEKMQ (reference sequence). CDR3 loop: CASSLPLTGMDTGELFF. The DNA for the CDR3 is TGTGCCAGCAGCTTACCGCTGACAGGGATGGACACCGGGGAGCTGTTTTTT. Drawing the rest from reference TRBV13 and TRBJ2-2, the complete variable domain is AAGVIQSPRHLIKEKRETATLKCYPIPRHDTVYWYQQGPGQDPQFLISFYEKMQSDKGSIPDRFSAQQFSDYHSELNMSSLELGDSALYFCASSLPLTGMDTGELFFGEGSRLTVL.

This clone was seen once. The CDR3 region is CASSVALADYNEQFF. In DNA, the CDR3 is TGTGCCAGCAGCGTAGCACTAGCGGATTACAATGAGCAGTTCTTC. The chain recombines TRBV9 with TRBJ2-1, with 8 nucleotides matching TRBD2. The germline V gene has CDR1 SGDLS and CDR2 YYNGEE. The CDR3 totals 15 residues. The V and J ends lost 0 bases and 4 bases, in that order; junction bases with no gene match: 3.

The gene calls are TRBV19 and TRBJ2-1; 7 nucleotides match TRBD2. The germline V gene has CDR1 LNHDA and CDR2 SQIVND (reference sequence). After removal of 6 bases from V and 2 bases from J, the junction contained 7 bases not matched to a gene. CDR3 length: 15 amino acids. CDR3 DNA: TGTGCCAGTAGGGGCGGGAGAATCGCCTACAATGAGCAGTTCTTC. Translated: CASRGGRIAYNEQFF.

A note on this clone: Other DNA sequences within the sample encode an identical CDR3. This rearrangement joins TRBV20-1 to TRBJ2-7; no definite D call. This CDR3 region has 10 residues. V was cut by 1 base and J by 10 bases, with 8 bases left in between. Per the germline V gene, CDR1 is DFQATT and CDR2 is SNEGSKA (reference sequence). In nucleotides, the CDR3 is TGCAGTGCTAGAGGAGGAGCCCAGTACTTC. It yields the protein CSARGGAQYF.

The gene calls are TRBV2 and TRBJ1-2, with TRBD1 as a possible D gene (6 bases). CDR3 length: 15 residues. V lost 1 base to trimming and J lost 4 bases, with 13 bases between them. Germline V gene lookup returns CDR1 SNHLY and CDR2 FYNNEI. The CDR3 DNA follows: TGTGCCAGCAGTGAAGTAAGGGGGGCAAGCTATGGCTACACCTTC. Protein sequence: CASSEVRGASYGYTF.

This clone was observed once. The chain combines TRBV5-1 with TRBJ2-7, with no clear D. This CDR3 comprises 14 residues. V lost 2 bases, J lost 0 bases, and 9 bases lay in between. The germline gives CDR1 SGHRS, CDR2 YFSETQ. The CDR3 nucleotides read TGCGCCAGCAGCTTCGACGGGTACTCCTACGAGCAGTACTTC. Translated: CASSFDGYSYEQYF.

This chain connects TRBV7-9 to TRBJ2-2, with TRBD1 matching over 8 bases. With 5 bases clipped from V and 5 bases from J, the junction kept 10 bases outside the gene matches. The CDR3 runs to 16 residues. Germline loops: CDR1 SEHNR, CDR2 FQNEAQ (reference sequence). The DNA for the CDR3 is TGTGCCAGCAGCGAAGGAGGACAGGGTCGGACCGGGGAGCTGTTTTTT. It translates to CASSEGGQGRTGELFF.

The V call is TRBV5-6, the J call TRBJ1-2; a weak D match, TRBD1 (5 bases). The ends were cut back, 4 bases at V and 0 bases at J, with 16 bases in the middle. This CDR3 comprises 16 residues. Per germline, CDR1 SGHDT and CDR2 YYEEEE. Written as DNA, the CDR3 is TGTGCCAGCAGCGCCCCCGGGACGGAAGCTAACTATGGCTACACCTTC. Encoded protein: CASSAPGTEANYGYTF.

This rearrangement joins TRBV19 to TRBJ2-5; 8 bases match TRBD2. CDR3 size: 16 residues. Per germline, CDR1 LNHDA and CDR2 SQIVND (reference sequence). V lost 5 bases and J lost 4; bases outside the gene matches: 12. CDR3 bases: TGTGCCAGTAGTCCCCGGGGGGCGGGAGGTAGAGAGACCCAGTACTTC. It translates to CASSPRGAGGRETQYF.

The genes are TRBV11-2 and TRBJ2-1, with 12 bases fitting TRBD2. Germline trimming cut 3 bases from V and 1 base from J; bases unmatched to any gene: 1. The CDR3 spans 16 residues. The germline CDR1 and CDR2 sequences are SGHAT and FQNNGV. CDR3 sequence reads: CASSLTSGSSYNEQFF. In DNA form, the CDR3 reads TGTGCCAGCAGCTTGACTAGCGGGAGTTCCTACAATGAGCAGTTCTTC. The complete variable domain, with remaining parts taken from reference TRBV11-2 and TRBJ2-1, reads EAGVAQSPRYKIIEKRQSVAFWCNPISGHATLYWYQQILGQGPKLLIQFQNNGVVDDSQLPKDRFSAERLKGVDSTLKIQPAKLEDSAVYLCASSLTSGSSYNEQFFGPGTRLTVL.

V gene TRBV7-2 combines with J gene TRBJ2-1; TRBD2 agrees at 11 bases. Germline values: CDR1 SGHTA, CDR2 FQGNSA. The CDR3 consists of 15 residues. V lost 6 bases and J lost 6; bases outside the gene matches: 7. CDR3 sequence reads: CASRTSGSKANEQFF. In DNA, the CDR3 is TGTGCCAGCAGAACTAGCGGGAGTAAGGCCAATGAGCAGTTCTTC.

V and J are TRBV5-5 and TRBJ2-5, with 13 bases fitting TRBD2. CDR3 length: 17 amino acids. Germline-derived CDR1 and CDR2 are SGHKS and YYEKEE (reference sequence). The junction had 8 bases not matched to a gene; V was cut back by 2 bases and J by 4 bases. The CDR3 DNA follows: TGTGCCAGCAGCTTAGGGATAAGACTAGCGGGAGGAGAGACCCAGTACTTC. It codes for CASSLGIRLAGGETQYF.

The V call is TRBV2, the J call TRBJ2-1; 8 bases agree with TRBD1. The V segment lost 6 bases and the J segment 7 bases; nucleotides outside the gene matches: 2. Germline assignment: CDR1 SNHLY and CDR2 FYNNEI. This CDR3 is built from 12 residues. In DNA, the CDR3 is TGTGCCAGCAGGGACAGGGTTAATGAGCAGTTCTTC. Encoded protein: CASRDRVNEQFF.

This chain links TRBV7-8 with TRBJ2-5, with 10 bases fitting TRBD2. The CDR3 runs to 16 residues. CDR1 is SGHVS and CDR2 is FQNEAQ in the germline V gene. J lost 3 bases, V lost 3 bases, and 7 bases had no gene match. CDR3 nucleotide sequence: TGTGCCAGCAGCTTCGGACTAGCGGTGGGGGAAGAGACCCAGTACTTC. Translating it yields CASSFGLAVGEETQYF.

Concerning this clone itself: The junction does not match germline at one end; this may be a read error. J is TRBJ2-1 and V is TRBV7-7; maybe TRBD1 (5 bases). The V gene's germline CDR1 is SSHAT and CDR2 FNYEAQ (reference sequence). This CDR3 spans 15 amino acids. Written as DNA, the CDR3 is TGTGCTAGCAGCCGAGGCCCCGACAGCTACAATGAGCAGTTCTTC. Translated, it gives CASSRGPDSYNEQFF.

The chain carries TRBV28 and TRBJ2-2; 10 bases agree with TRBD2. The CDR3 sequence is 14 residues long. Germline CDR1 MDHEN, CDR2 SYDVKM. The ends lost 4 bases at V and 6 bases at J; junction bases unmatched: 2. CDR3 DNA: TGTGCCAGCAGTTATCTAGCGGGAGCCGGGGAGCTGTTTTTT. It translates to CASSYLAGAGELFF.

This chain connects TRBV19 to TRBJ2-7; no firm D call. Trimming removed 0 bases from V and 4 bases from J, with 13 bases in between. Looked up from germline, CDR1 is LNHDA and CDR2 is SQIVND (reference sequence). There are 15 residues in the CDR3. CDR3 bases: TGTGCCAGTAGTATAGACCTCGACGGTGGTTACGAGCAGTACTTC. Its translation: CASSIDLDGGYEQYF.

The chain recombines TRBV7-8 with TRBJ1-1; D is ambiguous. V lost 1 base and J lost 0, with 9 bases in between. The CDR3 runs 15 residues. From germline, CDR1 is SGHVS and CDR2 FQNEAQ. CDR3 region: CASSLGVFMNTEAFF. The CDR3 nucleotides read TGTGCCAGCAGCTTAGGGGTTTTTATGAACACTGAAGCTTTCTTT.

The chain combines TRBV7-9 with TRBJ2-3, with a possible D match to TRBD2 (6 bases). The CDR3 loop spans 17 amino acids. The V and J ends lost 1 base and 9 bases respectively, with 23 bases between them. Germline V gene lookup returns CDR1 SEHNR and CDR2 FQNEAQ (reference sequence). The chain's CDR3 is CASSLVGPSEILETQYF. The DNA for the CDR3 is TGTGCCAGCAGCTTAGTGGGGCCTAGCGAGATACTAGAGACGCAGTATTTT. Based on the CDR3 plus reference TRBV7-9 and TRBJ2-3, the full variable domain is DTGVSQNPRHKITKRGQNVTFRCDPISEHNRLYWYRQTLGQGPEFLTYFQNEAQLEKSRLLSDRFSAERPKGSFSTLEIQRTEQGDSAMYLCASSLVGPSEILETQYFGPGTRLTVL.

The chain couples TRBV14 to TRBJ1-4, with 8 bases aligning to TRBD1. With 0 bases clipped from V and 8 bases from J, the junction kept 11 bases outside the gene matches. The CDR3 is made up of 17 amino acids. Per germline, CDR1 SGHDN and CDR2 FVKESK. In nucleotides, the CDR3 is TGTGCCAGCAGCCAAGAGACCTGGACAGGGTATCGCGAAAAACTGTTTTTT. Its protein product is CASSQETWTGYREKLFF.

The rearrangement links TRBV2 to TRBJ2-5; no clear D. Germline lookup yields CDR1 SNHLY and CDR2 FYNNEI. CDR3 size: 14 residues. Trimming took 4 bases from V and 2 from J, leaving 11 bases between them. CDR3 nucleotide sequence: TGTGCCAGCAGTGTGGACGGAATACAAGAGACCCAGTACTTC. Translating gives CASSVDGIQETQYF.

The chain combines TRBV6-2 or TRBV6-3 with TRBJ2-7; 7 bases are a match to TRBD1. V shed 4 bases, J shed 7 bases, and the junction held 7 bases outside the gene matches. The length of the CDR3 is 13 residues. CDR1 is MNHEY, CDR2 SVGEGT, per germline. The DNA for the CDR3 is TGTGCCAGCAGTTCTACAGGGGTAGTAGAGCAGTACTTC. Translated, it gives CASSSTGVVEQYF.

The chain recombines TRBV28 with TRBJ2-1, with 7 nucleotides matching TRBD2. V shed 2 bases, J shed 7 bases, and the junction held 11 bases outside the gene matches. The germline V gene has CDR1 MDHEN and CDR2 SYDVKM. CDR3 length: 16 amino acids. The CDR3 DNA is TGTGCCAGCAGTTTAATACGGCTCGGGACTAAGAATGAGCAGTTCTTC. This sequence encodes CASSLIRLGTKNEQFF.